Listed here are 8 T cell receptor beta chains from one sample, sequenced in a study of T cells after yellow fever vaccination. TCRdb reprocessed the 5' RACE reads with MiXCR, giving one entry per CDR3 protein. The data show 240,000 or so distinct CDR3 sequences, roughly 7.2% seen once. Source: CD4+ T cells sorted from PBMCs, taken 15 days after the yellow fever booster vaccination. The receptor source for this set is a man between 25 and 39 years old who received the YFV17D yellow fever vaccine.

At least ten counts were recorded for this clonotype. The CDR3 DNA reads as TGCAGCGTTGAGGCTGGATTGGGCTCTGGAAACACCATATATTTT. Translating it yields CSVEAGLGSGNTIYF. This chain connects TRBV29-1 to TRBJ1-3; D uncertain. This CDR3 is built from 15 residues. The germline CDR1 and CDR2 sequences are SQVTM and ANQGSEA. The germline V and J ends were trimmed by 3 bases and 0 bases, with 12 bases remaining between them. The whole variable domain, filled in from reference TRBV29-1 and TRBJ1-3, reads SAVISQKPSRDICQRGTSLTIQCQVDSQVTMMFWYRQQPGQSLTLIATANQGSEATYESGFVIDKFPISRPNLTFSTLTVSNMSPEDSSIYLCSVEAGLGSGNTIYFGEGSWLTVV.

This rearrangement joins TRBV5-1 to TRBJ2-5; D is uncertain. V lost 4 bases and J lost 4, with 17 bases in between. This CDR3 has 15 amino acids. Looked up from germline, CDR1 is SGHRS and CDR2 is YFSETQ. The CDR3 sequence is CASSQNTASGETQYF. CDR3 coding DNA: TGCGCCAGCAGCCAGAATACCGCATCCGGAGAGACCCAGTACTTC. Supplemented by reference TRBV5-1 and TRBJ2-5, the full variable domain reads KAGVTQTPRYLIKTRGQQVTLSCSPISGHRSVSWYQQTPGQGLQFLFEYFSETQRNKGNFPGRFSGRQFSNSRSEMNVSTLELGDSALYLCASSQNTASGETQYFGPGTRLLVL.

This clonotype was seen more than once but under ten times. The chain joins TRBV28 to TRBJ2-3, with 8 positions matching TRBD1. The CDR3 has 23 residues. The germline V gene has CDR1 MDHEN and CDR2 SYDVKM. J lost 0 bases, V lost 3 bases, and 26 bases had no gene match. The CDR3 DNA sequence: TGTGCCAGCAGTTTTTCAGGGGGCCGACGGGGGACGATAGGGGGGCCTAGCACAGATACGCAGTATTTT. Its translation is CASSFSGGRRGTIGGPSTDTQYF.

This clonotype was seen at least ten times. V and J are TRBV3-1 and TRBJ2-2, with 7 bases matching TRBD2. CDR1 LGHDT and CDR2 YNNKEL come from the germline V gene (reference sequence). The CDR3 consists of 15 residues. The junction had 6 bases not matched to a gene; V was cut back by 4 bases and J by 4 bases. The CDR3: CASSRGGSRTGELFF. In DNA form, the CDR3 reads TGTGCCAGCAGCCGGGGGGGGAGCCGCACCGGGGAGCTGTTTTTT.

This clonotype occurred many times. This chain connects TRBV20-1 to TRBJ2-3; no reliable D call. V dropped 3 bases and J dropped 7 bases, with 11 bases sitting between them. The CDR3 consists of 12 residues. Germline V CDR1 and CDR2: DFQATT, SNEGSKA (reference sequence). The CDR3 here is CSASSLQHTQYF. The CDR3 DNA sequence: TGCAGTGCTAGTTCCCTCCAACATACGCAGTATTTT.

V usage is TRBV18 and J usage is TRBJ2-1, with a possible D match to TRBD2 (5 bases). Deletions cut 1 base from V and 2 bases from J, with 9 bases between. CDR1 and CDR2 (germline): KGHSH, LQKENI. This CDR3 comprises 15 residues. The CDR3 DNA follows: TGTGCCAGCTCACCACTAGCGCCCACCTACAATGAGCAGTTCTTC. It yields the protein CASSPLAPTYNEQFF.

This clonotype has a handful of counts. The chain is built from TRBV5-8 and TRBJ2-1; possibly TRBD2 for D (6 bases). The V gene lost 0 bases and the J gene lost 6 bases, with 13 bases spanning the gap. CDR3 length equals 15 residues. Germline V gives CDR1 SGHTS, CDR2 YDEGEE. The CDR3 is CASSLDGSLANEQFF. CDR3 DNA: TGTGCCAGCAGCTTGGACGGGAGTCTCGCCAATGAGCAGTTCTTC.

The chain joins TRBV7-9 to TRBJ2-7; D is possibly TRBD1 or TRBD2 (5 bases each). V lost 4 bases to trimming and J lost 2 bases, with 15 bases between them. The germline V gene encodes CDR1 SEHNR and CDR2 FQNEAQ (reference sequence). The CDR3 has 15 residues. The CDR3 DNA reads as TGTGCCAGCAGCTGGGGCCGACTAACCACCTACGAGCAGTACTTC. Translation gives CASSWGRLTTYEQYF.